The rows below give T cell receptor beta chains drawn from one sample of a study of T cells after yellow fever vaccination. TCRdb ran MiXCR on the 5' RACE reads and lists one entry per CDR3 protein. The sample lists 170,000 or so distinct CDR3 sequences; about 6.2% were seen once. Sequencing was performed on CD4+ T cells sorted from PBMCs, taken on the day of the first yellow fever vaccination. These TCRs come from a man aged 18 to 30 who received the YFV17D yellow fever vaccine. Each CDR3 is given with its conserved first and last residue. D genes are given only for firm matches. Size tells how often a clone was seen (once, few, many) or the class of an expanded clone, and some rows leave it out.

clone_size: many; d_call: NA; v_call: TRBV27; j_call: TRBJ2-5; cdr3_aa: CASSFAGAGETQYF; cdr3_nt: TGTGCCAGCAGTTTTGCAGGGGCAGGCGAGACCCAGTACTTC
clone_size: NA; d_call: NA; v_call: TRBV7-9; j_call: TRBJ1-6; cdr3_aa: CASSSSGLQHNSPLHF; cdr3_nt: TGTGCCAGCAGCTCATCAGGACTGCAGCATAATTCACCCCTCCACTTT
clone_size: NA; d_call: NA; v_call: TRBV5-4; j_call: TRBJ2-3; cdr3_aa: CASSPSTDRTDTQYF; cdr3_nt: TGTGCCAGCAGTCCGTCGACAGACCGCACAGATACGCAGTATTTT
clone_size: many; d_call: NA; v_call: TRBV20-1; j_call: TRBJ2-2; cdr3_aa: CSARPGGNTGELFF; cdr3_nt: TGCAGTGCTAGACCCGGAGGGAACACCGGGGAGCTGTTTTTT
clone_size: few; d_call: NA; v_call: TRBV19; j_call: TRBJ1-2; cdr3_aa: CASSILQGPYGYTF; cdr3_nt: TGTGCCAGTAGTATCCTTCAGGGGCCCTATGGCTACACCTTC
clone_size: NA; d_call: NA; v_call: TRBV11-2; j_call: TRBJ1-6; cdr3_aa: CASSYAGGSPLHF; cdr3_nt: TGTGCCAGCAGCTACGCGGGGGGTTCACCCCTCCACTTT
clone_size: few; d_call: NA; v_call: TRBV5-4; j_call: TRBJ2-2; cdr3_aa: CASSFRGTGELFF; cdr3_nt: TGTGCCAGCAGCTTCCGGGGCACCGGGGAGCTGTTTTTT
clone_size: many; d_call: TRBD1; v_call: TRBV12-3/TRBV12-4; j_call: TRBJ1-6; cdr3_aa: CASSFEGARNSPLHF; cdr3_nt: TGTGCCAGCAGTTTCGAGGGGGCGCGTAATTCACCCCTCCACTTT
clone_size: many; d_call: TRBD1; v_call: TRBV12-3/TRBV12-4; j_call: TRBJ1-5; cdr3_aa: CASSSHRGQPQHF; cdr3_nt: TGTGCCAGCAGTAGCCACAGGGGTCAGCCCCAGCATTTT
clone_size: many; d_call: NA; v_call: TRBV5-1; j_call: TRBJ2-1; cdr3_aa: CASGLVAINEQFF; cdr3_nt: TGCGCCAGCGGCTTGGTAGCGATCAATGAGCAGTTCTTC
clone_size: NA; d_call: NA; v_call: TRBV20-1; j_call: TRBJ1-3; cdr3_aa: CSARDNPGNTIYF; cdr3_nt: TGCAGTGCTAGAGACAACCCTGGAAACACCATATATTTT
clone_size: many; d_call: TRBD2; v_call: TRBV5-1; j_call: TRBJ2-3; cdr3_aa: CASSLGASGVTDTQYF; cdr3_nt: TGCGCCAGCAGCTTGGGGGCTAGCGGGGTCACAGATACGCAGTATTTT
clone_size: many; d_call: TRBD1; v_call: TRBV4-2; j_call: TRBJ1-6; cdr3_aa: CASSHKQGPESPLHF; cdr3_nt: TGTGCCAGCAGCCACAAACAGGGGCCTGAGTCACCCCTCCACTTT
clone_size: NA; d_call: TRBD2; v_call: TRBV11-1; j_call: TRBJ2-5; cdr3_aa: CASTPEVAGAPEQETQYF; cdr3_nt: TGTGCCAGCACCCCAGAAGTAGCGGGGGCCCCCGAACAAGAGACCCAGTACTTC
clone_size: many; d_call: NA; v_call: TRBV7-2; j_call: TRBJ2-1; cdr3_aa: CASSSRVIGRHEQFF; cdr3_nt: TGTGCCAGCAGCTCTAGGGTAATAGGTAGGCATGAGCAGTTCTTC
clone_size: many; d_call: TRBD1; v_call: TRBV4-1; j_call: TRBJ2-1; cdr3_aa: CASSQGTGVAYNEQFF; cdr3_nt: TGCGCCAGCAGCCAAGGGACAGGGGTAGCCTACAATGAGCAGTTCTTC
clone_size: few; d_call: NA; v_call: TRBV10-3; j_call: TRBJ2-6; cdr3_aa: CAISGYSSGANVLTF; cdr3_nt: TGTGCCATCAGTGGCTATTCCTCTGGGGCCAACGTCCTGACTTTC
clone_size: NA; d_call: NA; v_call: TRBV13; j_call: TRBJ2-3; cdr3_aa: CASSSRPEGAHTDTQYF; cdr3_nt: TGTGCCAGCAGCTCCCGCCCGGAGGGGGCTCACACAGATACGCAGTATTTT
clone_size: many; d_call: NA; v_call: TRBV24-1; j_call: TRBJ2-7; cdr3_aa: CATSRGPGEQYF; cdr3_nt: TGTGCCACCAGTCGGGGCCCGGGCGAGCAGTACTTC
clone_size: few; d_call: TRBD1; v_call: TRBV7-8; j_call: TRBJ1-5; cdr3_aa: CASSLAGQVRQPQHF; cdr3_nt: TGTGCCAGCAGCTTAGCGGGACAGGTCAGGCAGCCCCAGCATTTT
clone_size: NA; d_call: NA; v_call: TRBV9; j_call: TRBJ2-2; cdr3_aa: CASSMDGATGELFF; cdr3_nt: TGTGCCAGCAGCATGGACGGGGCCACCGGGGAGCTGTTTTTT
clone_size: many; d_call: NA; v_call: TRBV7-2; j_call: TRBJ2-3; cdr3_aa: CASSSPFRDTQYF; cdr3_nt: TGTGCCAGCAGCTCTCCTTTCCGGGATACGCAGTATTTT
clone_size: few; d_call: NA; v_call: TRBV6-5; j_call: TRBJ1-2; cdr3_aa: CASSHPGSGGYTF; cdr3_nt: TGTGCCAGCAGTCACCCAGGATCGGGTGGCTACACCTTC
clone_size: few; d_call: NA; v_call: TRBV20-1; j_call: TRBJ1-4; cdr3_aa: CSAAANEKLFF; cdr3_nt: TGCAGTGCGGCCGCAAATGAAAAACTGTTTTTT
clone_size: few; d_call: NA; v_call: TRBV23-1; j_call: TRBJ1-6; cdr3_aa: CASRFFREHSPLHF; cdr3_nt: TGCGCCAGCAGATTTTTCAGGGAGCATTCACCCCTCCACTTT
clone_size: many; d_call: NA; v_call: TRBV7-9; j_call: TRBJ1-2; cdr3_aa: CASSLARSTYGYTF; cdr3_nt: TGTGCCAGCAGCTTAGCGCGGTCTACATATGGCTACACCTTC
clone_size: many; d_call: TRBD1; v_call: TRBV6-2/TRBV6-3; j_call: TRBJ1-6; cdr3_aa: CASSTTGGANSPLHF; cdr3_nt: TGTGCCAGCAGTACGACAGGGGGAGCTAATTCACCCCTCCACTTT
clone_size: many; d_call: TRBD1; v_call: TRBV7-9; j_call: TRBJ2-6; cdr3_aa: CAILSRSGTGAMKGANVLTF; cdr3_nt: TGTGCCATTCTCTCGCGTTCCGGGACAGGGGCGATGAAGGGGGCCAACGTCCTGACTTTC
clone_size: few; d_call: NA; v_call: TRBV6-6; j_call: TRBJ1-2; cdr3_aa: CASRSGPAYGYTF; cdr3_nt: TGTGCCAGCAGATCCGGTCCCGCTTATGGCTACACCTTC
clone_size: many; d_call: NA; v_call: TRBV5-1; j_call: TRBJ2-1; cdr3_aa: CASSFGTDGNEQFF; cdr3_nt: TGCGCCAGCAGCTTTGGAACAGATGGTAATGAGCAGTTCTTC
clone_size: many; d_call: NA; v_call: TRBV7-2; j_call: TRBJ2-5; cdr3_aa: CASSFFGQETQYF; cdr3_nt: TGTGCCAGCAGCTTTTTTGGTCAAGAGACCCAGTACTTC
clone_size: NA; d_call: TRBD1; v_call: TRBV29-1; j_call: TRBJ2-7; cdr3_aa: CSGGQTSYEQYF; cdr3_nt: TGCAGCGGGGGACAGACCTCCTACGAGCAGTACTTC
clone_size: many; d_call: TRBD1; v_call: TRBV12-3/TRBV12-4; j_call: TRBJ2-7; cdr3_aa: CASSLGQGALISYEQYF; cdr3_nt: TGTGCCAGCAGTTTGGGACAGGGGGCTTTAATCTCCTACGAGCAGTACTTC
clone_size: NA; d_call: NA; v_call: TRBV5-4; j_call: TRBJ2-3; cdr3_aa: CASSRVSADTQYF; cdr3_nt: TGTGCCAGCAGTCGCGTGTCGGCAGATACGCAGTATTTT
clone_size: few; d_call: TRBD2; v_call: TRBV6-5; j_call: TRBJ2-2; cdr3_aa: CASGQRGASGELFF; cdr3_nt: TGTGCCAGCGGGCAGCGGGGGGCGTCCGGGGAGCTGTTTTTT
clone_size: NA; d_call: NA; v_call: TRBV12-3/TRBV12-4; j_call: TRBJ1-2; cdr3_aa: CASTPTGFTYGYTF; cdr3_nt: TGTGCCAGCACCCCGACCGGGTTTACCTATGGCTACACCTTC
clone_size: NA; d_call: NA; v_call: TRBV10-3; j_call: TRBJ1-6; cdr3_aa: CAISESEGWAPLHF; cdr3_nt: TGTGCCATCAGTGAGTCAGAGGGTTGGGCACCCCTCCACTTT
clone_size: many; d_call: TRBD1; v_call: TRBV6-5; j_call: TRBJ2-1; cdr3_aa: CASSYGRAGGYNEQFF; cdr3_nt: TGTGCCAGCAGTTACGGTAGGGCAGGGGGCTATAATGAGCAGTTCTTC
clone_size: many; d_call: NA; v_call: TRBV12-3/TRBV12-4; j_call: TRBJ1-5; cdr3_aa: CASSFMGGEGQPQHF; cdr3_nt: TGTGCCAGCAGTTTTATGGGCGGAGAAGGGCAGCCCCAGCATTTT
clone_size: NA; d_call: NA; v_call: TRBV6-5; j_call: TRBJ1-4; cdr3_aa: CASSNIQGGDEKLFF; cdr3_nt: TGTGCCAGCAGTAACATACAGGGCGGGGATGAAAAACTGTTTTTT
clone_size: NA; d_call: NA; v_call: TRBV20-1; j_call: TRBJ1-1; cdr3_aa: CRGTTNTEAFF; cdr3_nt: TGCAGAGGAACGACGAACACTGAAGCTTTCTTT
clone_size: NA; d_call: NA; v_call: TRBV6-5; j_call: TRBJ1-1; cdr3_aa: CASSYSNGPADTEAFF; cdr3_nt: TGTGCCAGCAGTTACTCGAATGGCCCAGCGGACACTGAAGCTTTCTTT
clone_size: NA; d_call: TRBD2; v_call: TRBV19; j_call: TRBJ2-5; cdr3_aa: CASSLRTSGAGETQYF; cdr3_nt: TGTGCCAGTAGTCTCCGGACTAGCGGGGCGGGGGAGACCCAGTACTTC
clone_size: many; d_call: TRBD2; v_call: TRBV27; j_call: TRBJ2-3; cdr3_aa: CASSLWSTSGETDTQYF; cdr3_nt: TGTGCCAGCAGTTTATGGTCCACTAGCGGGGAGACAGATACGCAGTATTTT
clone_size: NA; d_call: NA; v_call: TRBV6-1; j_call: TRBJ1-6; cdr3_aa: CASSETRGGSPLHF; cdr3_nt: TGTGCCAGCAGTGAAACTCGAGGGGGTTCACCCCTCCACTTT
clone_size: NA; d_call: NA; v_call: TRBV7-2; j_call: TRBJ2-3; cdr3_aa: CASSLAAGTNRDTQYF; cdr3_nt: TGTGCCAGCAGCTTAGCCGCCGGGACAAATAGAGATACGCAGTATTTT
clone_size: many; d_call: NA; v_call: TRBV12-3/TRBV12-4; j_call: TRBJ1-5; cdr3_aa: CASSLSPGSNQPQHF; cdr3_nt: TGTGCCAGCAGTTTGTCGCCGGGTAGCAATCAGCCCCAGCATTTT
clone_size: few; d_call: NA; v_call: TRBV7-6; j_call: TRBJ2-3; cdr3_aa: CASSLPRGQSTDTQYF; cdr3_nt: TGTGCCAGCAGCTTACCCCGGGGGCAAAGCACAGATACGCAGTATTTT
clone_size: few; d_call: NA; v_call: TRBV6-5; j_call: TRBJ1-6; cdr3_aa: CASTWTGDNSPLHF; cdr3_nt: TGTGCCAGCACTTGGACGGGGGATAATTCACCCCTCCACTTT
clone_size: NA; d_call: NA; v_call: TRBV20-1; j_call: TRBJ1-4; cdr3_aa: CSAREGLYEKLFF; cdr3_nt: TGCAGTGCTAGAGAGGGTTTATATGAAAAACTGTTTTTT